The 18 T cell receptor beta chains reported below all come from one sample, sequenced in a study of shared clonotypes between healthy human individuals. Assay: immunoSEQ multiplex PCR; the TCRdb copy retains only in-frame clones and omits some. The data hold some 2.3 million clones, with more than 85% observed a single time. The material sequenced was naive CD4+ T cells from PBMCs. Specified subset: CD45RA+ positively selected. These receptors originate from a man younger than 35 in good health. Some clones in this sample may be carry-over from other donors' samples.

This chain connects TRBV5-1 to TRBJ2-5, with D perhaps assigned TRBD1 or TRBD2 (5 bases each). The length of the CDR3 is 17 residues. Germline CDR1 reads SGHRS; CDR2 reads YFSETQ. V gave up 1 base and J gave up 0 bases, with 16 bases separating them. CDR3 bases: TGCGCCAGCAGCTTGTGGGACCTCTTTGCTCACCAAGAGACCCAGTACTTC. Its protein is CASSLWDLFAHQETQYF.

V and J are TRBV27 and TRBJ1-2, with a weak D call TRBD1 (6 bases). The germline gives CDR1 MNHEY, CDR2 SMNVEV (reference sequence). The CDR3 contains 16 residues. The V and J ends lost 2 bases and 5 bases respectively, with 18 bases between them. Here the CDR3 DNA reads TGTGCCAGCAGTTTACTCTTTCGGGGGCGCGGGTATGGCTACACCTTC. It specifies CASSLLFRGRGYGYTF.

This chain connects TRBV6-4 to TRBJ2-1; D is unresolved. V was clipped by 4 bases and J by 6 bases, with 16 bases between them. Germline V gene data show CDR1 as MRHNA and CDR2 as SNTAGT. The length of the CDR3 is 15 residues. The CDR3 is CASSVGFWGGNEQFF. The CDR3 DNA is TGTGCCAGCAGTGTAGGCTTCTGGGGTGGCAATGAGCAGTTCTTC.

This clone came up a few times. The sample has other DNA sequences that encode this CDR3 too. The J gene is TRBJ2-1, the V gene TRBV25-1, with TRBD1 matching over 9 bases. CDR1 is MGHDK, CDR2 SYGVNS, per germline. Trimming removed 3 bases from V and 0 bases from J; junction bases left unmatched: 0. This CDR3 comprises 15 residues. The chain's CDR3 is CASSETGGSYNEQFF. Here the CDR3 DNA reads TGTGCCAGCAGTGAGACAGGGGGCTCCTACAATGAGCAGTTCTTC.

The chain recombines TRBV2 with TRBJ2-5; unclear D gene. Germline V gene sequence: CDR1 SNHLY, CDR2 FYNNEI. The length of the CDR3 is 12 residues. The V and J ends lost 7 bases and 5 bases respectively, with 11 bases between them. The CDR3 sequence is CASNRFTETQYF. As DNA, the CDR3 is TGTGCCAGCAACCGATTCACGGAGACCCAGTACTTC. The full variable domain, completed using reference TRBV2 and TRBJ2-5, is EPEVTQTPSHQVTQMGQEVILRCVPISNHLYFYWYRQILGQKVEFLVSFYNNEISEKSEIFDDQFSVERPDGSNFTLKIRSTKLEDSAMYFCASNRFTETQYFGPGTRLLVL.

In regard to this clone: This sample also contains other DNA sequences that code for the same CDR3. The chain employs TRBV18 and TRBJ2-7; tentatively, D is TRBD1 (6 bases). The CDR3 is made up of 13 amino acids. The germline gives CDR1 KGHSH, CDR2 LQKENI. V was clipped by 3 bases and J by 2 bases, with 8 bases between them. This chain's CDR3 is CASSPRGTYEQYF. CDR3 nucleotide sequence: TGTGCCAGCTCACCCAGGGGTACCTACGAGCAGTACTTC.

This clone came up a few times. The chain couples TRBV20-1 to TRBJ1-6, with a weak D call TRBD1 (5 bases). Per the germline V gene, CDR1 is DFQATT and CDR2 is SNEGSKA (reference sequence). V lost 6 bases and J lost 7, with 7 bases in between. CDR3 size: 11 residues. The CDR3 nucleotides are TGCAGTGCGGGGGAGAATTCACCCCTCCACTTT. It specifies CSAGENSPLHF.

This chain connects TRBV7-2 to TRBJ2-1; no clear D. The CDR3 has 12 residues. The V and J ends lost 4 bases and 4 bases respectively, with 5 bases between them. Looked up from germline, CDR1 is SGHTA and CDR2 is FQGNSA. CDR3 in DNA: TGTGCCAGCAGCTATCCTTACAATGAGCAGTTCTTC. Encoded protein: CASSYPYNEQFF.

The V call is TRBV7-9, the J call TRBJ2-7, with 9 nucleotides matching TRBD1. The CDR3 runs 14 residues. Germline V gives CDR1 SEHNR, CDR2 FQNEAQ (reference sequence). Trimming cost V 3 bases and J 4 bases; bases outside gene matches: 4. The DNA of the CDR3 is TGTGCCAGCAGCTTGAGGACAGGGGCTTACGAGCAGTACTTC. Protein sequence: CASSLRTGAYEQYF.

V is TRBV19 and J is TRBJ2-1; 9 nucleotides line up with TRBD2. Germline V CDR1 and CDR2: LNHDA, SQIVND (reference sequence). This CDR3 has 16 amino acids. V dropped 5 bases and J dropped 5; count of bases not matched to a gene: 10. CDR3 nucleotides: TGTGCCAGTAGTGGGGGTGCGGGAGGGCCCCACAATGAGCAGTTCTTC. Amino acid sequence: CASSGGAGGPHNEQFF.

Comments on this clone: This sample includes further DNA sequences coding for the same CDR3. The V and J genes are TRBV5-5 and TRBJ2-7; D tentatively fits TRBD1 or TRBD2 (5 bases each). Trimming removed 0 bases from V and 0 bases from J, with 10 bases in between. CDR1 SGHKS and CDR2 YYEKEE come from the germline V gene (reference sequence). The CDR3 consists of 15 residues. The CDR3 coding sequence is TGTGCCAGCAGCTTGGGGGGGACGAGCTCCTACGAGCAGTACTTC. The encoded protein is CASSLGGTSSYEQYF.

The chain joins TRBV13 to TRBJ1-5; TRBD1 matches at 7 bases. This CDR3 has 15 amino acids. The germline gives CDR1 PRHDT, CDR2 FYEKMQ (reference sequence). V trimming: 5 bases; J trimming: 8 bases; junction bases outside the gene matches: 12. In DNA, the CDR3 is TGTGCCAGCAGCCGAGACAGGGTAGCGCCGGAGCCCCAGCATTTT. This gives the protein CASSRDRVAPEPQHF. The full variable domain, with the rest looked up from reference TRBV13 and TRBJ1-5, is AAGVIQSPRHLIKEKRETATLKCYPIPRHDTVYWYQQGPGQDPQFLISFYEKMQSDKGSIPDRFSAQQFSDYHSELNMSSLELGDSALYFCASSRDRVAPEPQHFGDGTRLSIL.

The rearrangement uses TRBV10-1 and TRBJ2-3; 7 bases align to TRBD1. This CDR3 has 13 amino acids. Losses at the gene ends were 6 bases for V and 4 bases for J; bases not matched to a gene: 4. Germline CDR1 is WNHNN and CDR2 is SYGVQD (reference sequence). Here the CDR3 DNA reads TGCGCCAGCAGCCGACAGGGATCAGATACGCAGTATTTT. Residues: CASSRQGSDTQYF.

CDR3 residues: CASSQVVLADNEQFF. The CDR3 nucleotides are TGCGCCAGCAGCCAAGTAGTGCTAGCGGACAATGAGCAGTTCTTC. The chain combines TRBV4-1 with TRBJ2-1; 7 positions match TRBD2. The CDR3 sequence is 15 residues long. Trimming removed 1 base from V and 5 bases from J; junction bases left unmatched: 5. Germline lookup yields CDR1 MGHRA and CDR2 YSYEKL.

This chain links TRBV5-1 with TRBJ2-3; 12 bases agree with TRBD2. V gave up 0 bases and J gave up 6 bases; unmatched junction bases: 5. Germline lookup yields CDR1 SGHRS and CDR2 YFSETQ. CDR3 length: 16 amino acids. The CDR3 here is CASSLGSSGGADTQYF. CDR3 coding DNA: TGCGCCAGCAGCTTGGGGTCTAGCGGGGGGGCCGATACGCAGTATTTT.

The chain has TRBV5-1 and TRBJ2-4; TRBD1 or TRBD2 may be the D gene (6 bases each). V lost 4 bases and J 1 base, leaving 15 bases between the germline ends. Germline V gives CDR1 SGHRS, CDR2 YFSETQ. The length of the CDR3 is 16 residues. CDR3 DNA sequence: TGCGCCAGCAGCCCCTTCCCGGGGGCGGCCAAAAACATTCAGTACTTC. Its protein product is CASSPFPGAAKNIQYF.

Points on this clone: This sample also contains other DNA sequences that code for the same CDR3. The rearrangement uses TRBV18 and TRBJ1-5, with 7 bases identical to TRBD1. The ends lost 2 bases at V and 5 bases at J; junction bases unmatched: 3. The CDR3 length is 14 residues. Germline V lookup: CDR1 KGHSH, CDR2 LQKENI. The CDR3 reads CASSPDRVDQPQHF. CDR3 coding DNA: TGTGCCAGCTCACCAGACAGGGTAGATCAGCCCCAGCATTTT.

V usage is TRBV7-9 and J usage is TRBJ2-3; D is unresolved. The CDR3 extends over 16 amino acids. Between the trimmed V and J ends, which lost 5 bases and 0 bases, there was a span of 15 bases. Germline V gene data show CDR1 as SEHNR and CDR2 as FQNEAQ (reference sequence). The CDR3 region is CASSPRPPLSTDTQYF. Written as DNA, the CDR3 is TGTGCCAGCAGCCCTCGGCCCCCCCTGAGCACAGATACGCAGTATTTT.